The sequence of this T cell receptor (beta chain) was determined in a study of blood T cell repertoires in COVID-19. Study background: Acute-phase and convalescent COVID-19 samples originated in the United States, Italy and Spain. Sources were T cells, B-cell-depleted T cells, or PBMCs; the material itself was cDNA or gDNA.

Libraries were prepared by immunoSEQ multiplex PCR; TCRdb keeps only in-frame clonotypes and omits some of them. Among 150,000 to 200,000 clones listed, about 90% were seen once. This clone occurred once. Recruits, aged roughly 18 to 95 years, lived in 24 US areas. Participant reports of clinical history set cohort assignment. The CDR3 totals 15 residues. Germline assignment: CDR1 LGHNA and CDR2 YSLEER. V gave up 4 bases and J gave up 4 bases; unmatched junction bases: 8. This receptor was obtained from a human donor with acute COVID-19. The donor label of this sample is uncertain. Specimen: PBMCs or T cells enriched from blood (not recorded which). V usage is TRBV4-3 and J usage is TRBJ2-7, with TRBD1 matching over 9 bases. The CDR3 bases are TGCGCCAGCAGCCTCTGGACAGGGGCCGGGTACGAGCAGTACTTC. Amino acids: CASSLWTGAGYEQYF.